The 29 T cell receptor beta chains presented below share a single source sample, sequenced in a study of regulatory T cells in long-lasting Graves disease. Libraries of TCR beta came from iRepertoire HTBI primers plus Arm-PCR of CDR3 regions. TCRdb reprocessed the multiplex PCR reads via MiXCR and lists one record per CDR3 protein. The data contain over 200,000 distinct CDR3 sequences, approximately 20% of them singletons. The time point is: newly diagnosed GD, antithyroid drugs for less than 3 months. The TCR library was made from RNA extracted from PBMCs. These records were also assigned to another study, of T cells in Graves' hyperthyroidism and ophthalmopathy.

The specimen comprised peripheral blood mononuclear cells (PBMCs), sampled at new diagnosis, from a patient treated with antithyroid drugs. These TCRs come from a young woman with Graves disease.

This clonotype was seen repeatedly, ten times or more. The gene calls are TRBV11-2 and TRBJ1-1; TRBD1 agrees at 7 bases. This CDR3 comprises 15 residues. Looked up from germline, CDR1 is SGHAT and CDR2 is FQNNGV. V shed 6 bases, J shed 5 bases, and the junction held 12 bases outside the gene matches. CDR3 region: CASSLTPGQETEAFF. The CDR3 coding sequence is TGTGCCAGCAGTCTAACCCCCGGACAGGAGACTGAAGCTTTCTTT.

In its sample, this clonotype was seen many times. The chain uses TRBV20-1 and TRBJ1-4; D might be TRBD1 (5 bases). In germline, CDR1 is DFQATT, CDR2 SNEGSKA (reference sequence). CDR3 length: 13 residues. The V gene lost 2 bases and the J gene lost 7 bases, with 11 bases spanning the gap. The CDR3 DNA reads as TGCAGTGCTAGATTCCCGGGACTTGAAAAACTGTTTTTT. It yields the protein CSARFPGLEKLFF.

This clonotype was counted ten times or more. The genes are TRBV3-1 and TRBJ2-7, with 7 bases identical to TRBD2. Looked up from germline, CDR1 is LGHDT and CDR2 is YNNKEL (reference sequence). V gave up 1 base and J gave up 13 bases; unmatched junction bases: 10. CDR3 length: 13 residues. The DNA of the CDR3 is TGTGCCAGCAGCCAAGGTGAGCGGGGAGAATTTTACTTC. This gives the protein CASSQGERGEFYF.

This clonotype was counted many times. V is TRBV11-2 and J is TRBJ2-5; 8 bases are a match to TRBD2. CDR1 and CDR2 (germline): SGHAT, FQNNGV. After removal of 5 bases from V and 2 bases from J, the junction contained 10 bases not matched to a gene. The CDR3 loop spans 16 amino acids. The CDR3 sequence: CASSPIGGGAQETQYF. CDR3 nucleotide sequence: TGTGCCAGCAGCCCTATCGGGGGGGGCGCTCAAGAGACCCAGTACTTC.

This clonotype showed up many times. This rearrangement joins TRBV5-1 to TRBJ2-7, with D tentatively TRBD1 (7 bases). The CDR3 spans 17 residues. Looked up from germline, CDR1 is SGHRS and CDR2 is YFSETQ. V was pared by 4 bases and J by 0 bases, with 20 bases between. Written as DNA, the CDR3 is TGCGCCAGCAGCCCGGGGGCGTTCGGGACAGCCTCCTACGAGCAGTACTTC. The encoded protein is CASSPGAFGTASYEQYF. Complete variable domain (other parts from reference TRBV5-1 and TRBJ2-7): KAGVTQTPRYLIKTRGQQVTLSCSPISGHRSVSWYQQTPGQGLQFLFEYFSETQRNKGNFPGRFSGRQFSNSRSEMNVSTLELGDSALYLCASSPGAFGTASYEQYFGPGTRLTVT.

This clonotype came up a few times. V gene TRBV12-3 or TRBV12-4 combines with J gene TRBJ2-2; 13 bases agree with TRBD2. Trimming removed 7 bases from V and 0 bases from J; junction bases left unmatched: 14. The CDR3 totals 20 residues. The CDR3 loop reads CASNPSGLAGLSSNTGELFF. CDR3 nucleotide sequence: TGTGCCAGCAACCCCTCGGGACTAGCGGGGTTATCGTCGAACACCGGGGAGCTGTTTTTT.

About this clonotype itself: A much larger clone is a single base away; this may be a read error. The J gene is TRBJ1-2, the V gene TRBV6-2 or TRBV6-3, with no clear D. The CDR3 runs 14 residues. The V and J ends lost 6 bases and 0 bases respectively, with 11 bases between them. Germline CDR1 is MNHEY and CDR2 is SVGEGT. CDR3 DNA: TGTGCCAGCAGCCCGGACCGTCCTAACTATGGCTACACCTTC. Amino acids: CASSPDRPNYGYTF.

This clonotype was recorded at least ten times. V usage is TRBV2 and J usage is TRBJ2-2; TRBD1 aligns across 12 bases. This CDR3 region has 17 residues. The trim removed 3 bases at V and 2 bases at J, leaving 4 bases unmatched. Germline V gene data show CDR1 as SNHLY and CDR2 as FYNNEI. In DNA, the CDR3 is TGTGCCAGCAGTGACCCGGGACAGGGGGCAAACACCGGGGAGCTGTTTTTT. Protein: CASSDPGQGANTGELFF.

This clonotype was picked up many times. The V and J genes are TRBV27 and TRBJ1-1; D is unclear. CDR1 is MNHEY and CDR2 is SMNVEV in the germline V gene (reference sequence). The V gene lost 6 bases and the J gene lost 5 bases, with 22 bases spanning the gap. CDR3 size: 16 residues. CDR3 loop: CASRNTKGSTGTEAFF. CDR3 DNA sequence: TGTGCCAGCAGGAATACAAAGGGTTCGACTGGGACTGAAGCTTTCTTT.

This clonotype was counted many times. This rearrangement joins TRBV5-1 to TRBJ2-7; D unresolved. Germline loops: CDR1 SGHRS, CDR2 YFSETQ. Trimming removed 0 bases at V and 4 bases at J, with 8 bases between. There are 13 residues in the CDR3. The CDR3 region is CASSLEVRYEQYF. The CDR3 DNA is TGCGCCAGCAGCTTGGAGGTTAGGTACGAGCAGTACTTC.

This clonotype was observed a handful of times. V usage is TRBV6-2 or TRBV6-3 and J usage is TRBJ2-7; D possibly corresponds to TRBD1 (5 bases). The ends were cut back, 6 bases at V and 2 bases at J, with 8 bases in the middle. Germline V gives CDR1 MNHEY, CDR2 SVGEGT. This CDR3 spans 12 amino acids. The CDR3 region has the DNA TGTGCCAGCAGCAGGGAACCCTACGAGCAGTACTTC. This translates into CASSREPYEQYF.

The rearrangement links TRBV10-3 to TRBJ2-7; D tentatively fits TRBD1 or TRBD2 (5 bases each). CDR3 length: 11 amino acids. V lost 6 bases and J lost 5, with 8 bases in between. Germline lookup yields CDR1 ENHRY and CDR2 SYGVKD. The CDR3 bases are TGTGCCATCAGGGGGGAAGACGAGCAGTACTTC. Amino acid sequence: CAIRGEDEQYF.

This clonotype was seen a handful of times. One base away lies a much larger clone, so this may be a sequencing read error. The V call is TRBV10-3, the J call TRBJ2-7; 8 positions match TRBD1. This CDR3 has 14 residues. Germline assignment: CDR1 ENHRY and CDR2 SYGVKD. The V segment lost 2 bases and the J segment 4 bases; nucleotides outside the gene matches: 4. The CDR3: CAISEGGQVYEQYF. Written as DNA, the CDR3 is TGTGCCATCAGTGAGGGGGGACAGGTGTACGAGCAGTACTTC.

As for this clonotype: Given a much more abundant clone one base away, this may be a read error. The rearrangement joins TRBV7-8 to TRBJ2-3; D might be TRBD2 (6 bases). V dropped 10 bases and J dropped 3 bases, with 20 bases sitting between them. CDR1 and CDR2 from the germline V gene are SGHVS and FQNEAQ. CDR3 length equals 15 residues. In DNA form, the CDR3 reads TGTGCCACCCACCGTGGAGGGGTGTATACAGATACGCAGTATTTT. It encodes CATHRGGVYTDTQYF. Full variable domain (remainder filled in from reference TRBV7-8 and TRBJ2-3): GAGVSQSPRYKVAKRGQDVALRCDPISGHVSLFWYQQALGQGPEFLTYFQNEAQLDKSGLPSDRFFAERPEGSVSTLKIQRTQQEDSAVYLCATHRGGVYTDTQYFGPGTRLTVL.

The V and J genes are TRBV5-1 and TRBJ1-6; no definite D call. Germline V gene lookup returns CDR1 SGHRS and CDR2 YFSETQ. V was clipped by 4 bases and J by 7 bases, with 9 bases between them. This CDR3 is built from 13 residues. The CDR3: CASSRVGNSPLHF. The CDR3 bases are TGCGCCAGCAGCAGGGTCGGGAATTCACCCCTCCACTTT.

The table lists this clonotype with many counts. The J gene is TRBJ1-2, the V gene TRBV19; D gene ambiguous. Trimming removed 8 bases from V and 4 bases from J, with 20 bases in between. Germline CDR1 is LNHDA and CDR2 is SQIVND (reference sequence). The CDR3 loop spans 15 amino acids. CDR3 nucleotide sequence: TGTGCCAGTCTTGCAGCGGGCCGAGCTTTCTATGGCTACACCTTC. Translating it yields CASLAAGRAFYGYTF.

This clonotype was observed at least ten times. The junction and the germline gene differ at one end; a read error may be behind it. The rearrangement uses TRBV28 and TRBJ2-1; D is uncertain. The CDR3 is made up of 12 amino acids. Germline V lookup: CDR1 MDHEN, CDR2 SYDVKM. DNA of the CDR3: TGTGCCAGCAGTTTCGGGCGTGTCGGTGGGATCTTC. Translation gives CASSFGRVGGIF. The full variable domain, with the rest looked up from reference TRBV28 and TRBJ2-1, is DVKVTQSSRYLVKRTGEKVFLECVQDMDHENMFWYRQDPGLGLRLIYFSYDVKMKEKGDIPEGYSVSREKKERFSLILESASTNQTSMYLCASSFGRVGGIFGPGTRLTVL.

The table lists this clonotype with many counts. This chain uses TRBV11-2 with TRBJ1-6; D unresolved. CDR1 is SGHAT, CDR2 FQNNGV, per germline. The V end lost 5 bases, the J end lost 7 bases, and 6 bases lay between the germline ends. The CDR3 covers 12 residues. CDR3 DNA: TGTGCCAGCAGCCTCTCGAATTCACCCCTCCACTTT. As protein: CASSLSNSPLHF.

This clonotype was seen repeatedly, ten times or more. V and J are TRBV2 and TRBJ2-1; 14 bases agree with TRBD2. The CDR3 spans 15 residues. Germline V CDR1 and CDR2: SNHLY, FYNNEI. V gave up 6 bases and J gave up 8 bases; unmatched junction bases: 6. CDR3 in DNA: TGTGCCAGCAGGGCCGGACTAGCGGGGGGCGATGAGCAGTTCTTC. Translation: CASRAGLAGGDEQFF.

This clonotype was recorded at least ten times. This rearrangement joins TRBV6-1 to TRBJ1-3; possible D gene TRBD1, 5 bases. The CDR3 has 16 residues. Trimming took off 2 bases at V and 2 bases at J, with 13 bases between the two ends. CDR1 and CDR2 from the germline V gene are MNHNS and SASEGT. CDR3 protein: CASSEMRQGAGNTIYF. The CDR3 DNA reads TGTGCCAGCAGTGAAATGCGGCAGGGCGCTGGAAACACCATATATTTT.

This clonotype was seen just once. This may come from a read error, since a much larger clone is one base off. Without the conserved terminal phenylalanine or tryptophan, this CDR3 likely stems from a read error. The chain joins TRBV6-1 to TRBJ2-2, with D hard to call. From germline, CDR1 is MNHNS and CDR2 SASEGT. Trimming removed 8 bases from V and 1 base from J, with 11 bases in between. This CDR3 comprises 14 residues. The CDR3 sequence: CASLREGNTGELFL. DNA for the CDR3: TGTGCCAGCCTAAGGGAAGGGAACACCGGGGAGCTGTTTCTT.

The chain couples TRBV9 to TRBJ2-1; D may correspond to TRBD1 or TRBD2 (6 bases each). Between the trimmed V and J ends, which lost 3 bases and 6 bases, there was a span of 13 bases. CDR3 length equals 14 residues. Per the germline V gene, CDR1 is SGDLS and CDR2 is YYNGEE. In nucleotides, the CDR3 is TGTGCCAGCAGCGGCGGGACACCGCTCAATGAGCAGTTCTTC. Its translation is CASSGGTPLNEQFF.

The chain recombines TRBV19 with TRBJ1-1; unclear D gene. The CDR3 consists of 13 residues. Germline values: CDR1 LNHDA, CDR2 SQIVND (reference sequence). The V gene lost 7 bases and the J gene lost 4 bases, with 13 bases spanning the gap. The CDR3 is CASTIGEGTEAFF. The CDR3 DNA is TGTGCCAGTACTATCGGGGAGGGCACTGAAGCTTTCTTT.

This chain uses TRBV10-2 with TRBJ1-5; unclear D gene. Deletions cut 5 bases from V and 6 bases from J, with 8 bases between. This CDR3 has 12 amino acids. Germline-derived CDR1 and CDR2 are WSHSY and SAAADI. In DNA, the CDR3 is TGCGCCAGCAGTCCAGATGCTCAGCCCCAGCATTTT. Translating it yields CASSPDAQPQHF.

Only a few counts were recorded for this clonotype. This sequence joins TRBV19 and TRBJ2-2; no clear D gene. The CDR3 has 14 residues. The V gene's germline CDR1 is LNHDA and CDR2 SQIVND (reference sequence). V lost 7 bases to trimming and J lost 2 bases, with 11 bases between them. In DNA, the CDR3 is TGTGCCAGTATGAGGACCAGCAACACCGGGGAGCTGTTTTTT. Its translation: CASMRTSNTGELFF.

The sample holds a few counts of this clonotype. The chain employs TRBV6-5 and TRBJ1-6, with a tentative D call TRBD1 (5 bases). CDR3 length equals 14 residues. The germline V and J ends were trimmed by 0 bases and 8 bases, with 8 bases remaining between them. From germline, CDR1 is MNHEY and CDR2 SVGAGI. The CDR3 DNA reads as TGTGCCAGCAGTTACTCGTGGGGGGATTCACCCCTCCACTTT. Encoded protein: CASSYSWGDSPLHF.

As concerns this clonotype: A read error may be the cause here, since a much bigger clone is one base away. V usage is TRBV20-1 and J usage is TRBJ2-7, with 7 bases lining up with TRBD2. The CDR3 runs 12 residues. V lost 3 bases and J lost 5; bases outside the gene matches: 4. Germline V CDR1 and CDR2: DFQATT, SNEGSKA (reference sequence). The chain's CDR3 is CSASGRGDEQYF. CDR3 sequence (DNA): TGCAGTGCTAGTGGCCGGGGGGACGAGCAGTACTTC.

This clonotype was counted many times. The V gene is TRBV6-1, the J gene TRBJ1-6, with a weak D call TRBD1 (5 bases). This CDR3 contains 13 residues. V was shortened by 8 bases and J by 7 bases, with 12 bases between the two germline ends. Germline CDR1 reads MNHNS; CDR2 reads SASEGT. DNA of the CDR3: TGTGCCAGCTTCCAACGACAGAATTCACCCCTCCACTTT. This codes for CASFQRQNSPLHF.

On this clonotype itself: A junction end diverges from the germline sequence, so it may reflect a read error. For the CDR3, the DNA is TGTGCTAGCAGCAGAGGGGGTCGTGAAAAACTGTTTTTT. Translation: CASSRGGREKLFF. J is TRBJ1-4 and V is TRBV7-7; weak D call: TRBD1 (6 bases). CDR1 SSHAT and CDR2 FNYEAQ come from the germline V gene (reference sequence). The CDR3 covers 13 residues.